This T cell receptor beta chain was profiled in a study of shared clonotypes between healthy human individuals. Assay: immunoSEQ multiplex PCR; the TCRdb copy retains only in-frame clones and omits some. The profile shows around 2,100,000 clones, about 95% of them singletons. Naivety among CD8 cells was defined by CD45RO negativity and positive CCR7 selection, thereby excluding terminally differentiated effector memory CD45RA+ cells. Sequencing was carried out using naive CD8+ T cells sorted from blood. The sequence derives from a man aged 18 to 30 in good health.

CDR3 sequence: CASTNRTNTGELFF. The CDR3 DNA follows: TGTGCCAGCACCAACAGGACAAACACCGGGGAGCTGTTTTTT. V gene TRBV13 combines with J gene TRBJ2-2; D possibly corresponds to TRBD1 (5 bases). Germline-derived CDR1 and CDR2 are PRHDT and FYEKMQ (reference sequence). V lost 7 bases, J lost 2 bases, and 11 bases lay in between. This CDR3 has 14 residues.